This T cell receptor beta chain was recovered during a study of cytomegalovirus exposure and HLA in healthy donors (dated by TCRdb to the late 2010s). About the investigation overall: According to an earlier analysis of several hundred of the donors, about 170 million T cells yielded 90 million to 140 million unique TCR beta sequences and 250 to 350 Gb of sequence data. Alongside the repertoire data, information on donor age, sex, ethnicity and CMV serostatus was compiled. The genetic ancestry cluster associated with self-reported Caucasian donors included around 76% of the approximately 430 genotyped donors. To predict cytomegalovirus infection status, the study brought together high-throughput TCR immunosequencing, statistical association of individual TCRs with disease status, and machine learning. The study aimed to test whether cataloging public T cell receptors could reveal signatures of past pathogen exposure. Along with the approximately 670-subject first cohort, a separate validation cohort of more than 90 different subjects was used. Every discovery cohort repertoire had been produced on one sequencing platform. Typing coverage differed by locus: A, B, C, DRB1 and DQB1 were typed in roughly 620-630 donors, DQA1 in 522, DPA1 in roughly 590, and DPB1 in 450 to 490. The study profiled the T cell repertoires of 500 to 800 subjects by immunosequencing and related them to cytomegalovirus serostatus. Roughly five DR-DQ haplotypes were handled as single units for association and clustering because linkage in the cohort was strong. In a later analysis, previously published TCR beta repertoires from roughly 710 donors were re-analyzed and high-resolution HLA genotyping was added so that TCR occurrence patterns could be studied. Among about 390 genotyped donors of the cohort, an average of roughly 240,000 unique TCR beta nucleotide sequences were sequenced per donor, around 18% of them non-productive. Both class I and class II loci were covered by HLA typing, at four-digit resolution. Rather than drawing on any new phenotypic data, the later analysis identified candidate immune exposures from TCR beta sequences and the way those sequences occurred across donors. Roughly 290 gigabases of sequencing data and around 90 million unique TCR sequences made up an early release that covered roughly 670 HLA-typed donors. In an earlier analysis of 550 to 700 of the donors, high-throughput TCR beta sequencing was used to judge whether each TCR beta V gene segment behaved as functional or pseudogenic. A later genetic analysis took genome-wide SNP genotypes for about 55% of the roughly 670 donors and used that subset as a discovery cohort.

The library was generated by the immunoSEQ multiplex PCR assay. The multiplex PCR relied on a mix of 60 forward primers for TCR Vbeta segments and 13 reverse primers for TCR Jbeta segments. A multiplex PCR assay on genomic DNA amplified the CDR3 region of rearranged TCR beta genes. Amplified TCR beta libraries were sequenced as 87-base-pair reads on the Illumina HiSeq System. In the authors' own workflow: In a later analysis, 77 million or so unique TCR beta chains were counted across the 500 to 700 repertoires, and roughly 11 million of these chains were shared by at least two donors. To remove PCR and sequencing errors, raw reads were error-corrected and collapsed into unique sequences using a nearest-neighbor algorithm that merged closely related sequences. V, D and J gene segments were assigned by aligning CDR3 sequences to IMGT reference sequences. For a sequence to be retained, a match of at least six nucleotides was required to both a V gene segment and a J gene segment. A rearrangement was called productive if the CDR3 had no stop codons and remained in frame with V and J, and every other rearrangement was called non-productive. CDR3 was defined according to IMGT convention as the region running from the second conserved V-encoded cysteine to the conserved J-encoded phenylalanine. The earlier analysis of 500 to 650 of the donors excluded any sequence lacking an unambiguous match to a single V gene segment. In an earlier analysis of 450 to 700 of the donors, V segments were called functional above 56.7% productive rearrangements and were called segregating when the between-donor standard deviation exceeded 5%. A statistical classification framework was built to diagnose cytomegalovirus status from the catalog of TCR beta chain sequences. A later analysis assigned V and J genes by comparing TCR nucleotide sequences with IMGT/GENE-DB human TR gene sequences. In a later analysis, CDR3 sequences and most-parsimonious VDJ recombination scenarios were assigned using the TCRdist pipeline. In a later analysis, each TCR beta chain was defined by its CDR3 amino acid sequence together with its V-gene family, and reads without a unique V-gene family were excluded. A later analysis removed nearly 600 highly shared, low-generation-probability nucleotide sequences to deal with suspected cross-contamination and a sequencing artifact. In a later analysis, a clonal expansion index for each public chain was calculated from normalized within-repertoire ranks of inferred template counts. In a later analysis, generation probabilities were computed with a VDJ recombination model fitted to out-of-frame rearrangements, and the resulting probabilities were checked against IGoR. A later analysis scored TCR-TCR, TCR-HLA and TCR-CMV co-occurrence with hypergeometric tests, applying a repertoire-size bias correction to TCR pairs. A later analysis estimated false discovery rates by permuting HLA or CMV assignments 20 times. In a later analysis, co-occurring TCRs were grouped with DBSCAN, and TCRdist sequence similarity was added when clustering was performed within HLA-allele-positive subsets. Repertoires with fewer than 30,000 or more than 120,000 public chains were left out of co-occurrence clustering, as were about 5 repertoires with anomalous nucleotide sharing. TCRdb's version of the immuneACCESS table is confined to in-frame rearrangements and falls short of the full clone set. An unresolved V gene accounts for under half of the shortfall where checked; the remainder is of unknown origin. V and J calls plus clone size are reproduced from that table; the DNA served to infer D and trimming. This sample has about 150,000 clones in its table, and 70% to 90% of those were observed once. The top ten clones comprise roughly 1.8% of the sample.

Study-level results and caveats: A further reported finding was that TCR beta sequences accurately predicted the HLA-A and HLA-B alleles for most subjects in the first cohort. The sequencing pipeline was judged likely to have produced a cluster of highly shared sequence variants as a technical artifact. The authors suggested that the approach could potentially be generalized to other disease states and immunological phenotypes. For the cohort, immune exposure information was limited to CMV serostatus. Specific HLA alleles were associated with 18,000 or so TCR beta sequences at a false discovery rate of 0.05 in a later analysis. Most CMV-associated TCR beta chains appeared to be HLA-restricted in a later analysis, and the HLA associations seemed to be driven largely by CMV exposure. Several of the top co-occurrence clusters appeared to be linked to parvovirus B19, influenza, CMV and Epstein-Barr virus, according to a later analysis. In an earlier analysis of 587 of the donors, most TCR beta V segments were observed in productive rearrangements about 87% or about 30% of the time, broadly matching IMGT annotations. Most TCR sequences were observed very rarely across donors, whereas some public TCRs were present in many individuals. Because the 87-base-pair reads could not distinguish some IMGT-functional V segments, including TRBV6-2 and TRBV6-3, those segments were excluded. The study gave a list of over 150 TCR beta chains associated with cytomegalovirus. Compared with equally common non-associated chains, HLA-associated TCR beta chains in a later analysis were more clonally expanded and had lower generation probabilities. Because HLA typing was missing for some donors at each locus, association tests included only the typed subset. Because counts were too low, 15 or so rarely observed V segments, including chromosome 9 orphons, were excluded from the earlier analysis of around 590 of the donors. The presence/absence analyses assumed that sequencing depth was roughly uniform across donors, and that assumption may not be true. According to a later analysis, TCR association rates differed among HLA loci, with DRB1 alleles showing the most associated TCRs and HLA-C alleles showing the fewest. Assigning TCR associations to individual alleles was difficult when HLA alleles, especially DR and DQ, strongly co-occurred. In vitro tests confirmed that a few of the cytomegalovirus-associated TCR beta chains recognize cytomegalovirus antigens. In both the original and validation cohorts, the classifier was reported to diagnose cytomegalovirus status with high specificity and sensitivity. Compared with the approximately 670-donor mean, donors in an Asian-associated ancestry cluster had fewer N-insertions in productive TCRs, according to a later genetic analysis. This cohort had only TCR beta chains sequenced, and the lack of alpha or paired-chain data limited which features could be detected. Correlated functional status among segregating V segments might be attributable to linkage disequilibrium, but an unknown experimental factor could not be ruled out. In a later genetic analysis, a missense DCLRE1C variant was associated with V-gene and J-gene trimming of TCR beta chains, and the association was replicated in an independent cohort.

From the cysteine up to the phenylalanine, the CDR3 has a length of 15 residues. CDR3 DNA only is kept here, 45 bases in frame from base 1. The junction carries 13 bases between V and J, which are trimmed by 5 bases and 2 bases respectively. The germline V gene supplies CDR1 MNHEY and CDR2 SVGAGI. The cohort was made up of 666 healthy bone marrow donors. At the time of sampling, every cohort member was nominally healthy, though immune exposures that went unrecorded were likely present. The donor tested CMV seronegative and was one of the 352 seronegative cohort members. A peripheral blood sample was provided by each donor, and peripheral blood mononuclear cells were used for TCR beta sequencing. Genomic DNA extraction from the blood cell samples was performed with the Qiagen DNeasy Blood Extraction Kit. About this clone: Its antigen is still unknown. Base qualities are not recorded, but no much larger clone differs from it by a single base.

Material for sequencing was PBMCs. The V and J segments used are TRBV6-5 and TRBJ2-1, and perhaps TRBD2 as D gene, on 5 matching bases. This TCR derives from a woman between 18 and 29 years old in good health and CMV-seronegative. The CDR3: CASSPTRDPYNEQFF. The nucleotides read TGTGCCAGCAGTCCAACCCGGGATCCCTACAATGAGCAGTTCTTC.